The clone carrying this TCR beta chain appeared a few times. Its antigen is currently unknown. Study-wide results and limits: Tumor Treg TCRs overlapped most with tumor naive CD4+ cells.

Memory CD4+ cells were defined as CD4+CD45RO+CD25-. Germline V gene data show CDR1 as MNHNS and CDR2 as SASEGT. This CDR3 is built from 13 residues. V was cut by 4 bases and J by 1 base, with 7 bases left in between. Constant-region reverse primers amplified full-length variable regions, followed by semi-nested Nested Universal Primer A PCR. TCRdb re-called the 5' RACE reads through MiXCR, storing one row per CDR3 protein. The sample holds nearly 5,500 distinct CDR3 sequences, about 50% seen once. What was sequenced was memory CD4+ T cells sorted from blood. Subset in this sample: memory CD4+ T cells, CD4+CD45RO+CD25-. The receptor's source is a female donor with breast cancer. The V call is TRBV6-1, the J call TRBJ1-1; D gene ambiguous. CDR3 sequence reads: CASSVRQNTEAFF. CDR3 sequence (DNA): TGTGCCAGCAGTGTTCGACAGAACACTGAAGCTTTCTTT.